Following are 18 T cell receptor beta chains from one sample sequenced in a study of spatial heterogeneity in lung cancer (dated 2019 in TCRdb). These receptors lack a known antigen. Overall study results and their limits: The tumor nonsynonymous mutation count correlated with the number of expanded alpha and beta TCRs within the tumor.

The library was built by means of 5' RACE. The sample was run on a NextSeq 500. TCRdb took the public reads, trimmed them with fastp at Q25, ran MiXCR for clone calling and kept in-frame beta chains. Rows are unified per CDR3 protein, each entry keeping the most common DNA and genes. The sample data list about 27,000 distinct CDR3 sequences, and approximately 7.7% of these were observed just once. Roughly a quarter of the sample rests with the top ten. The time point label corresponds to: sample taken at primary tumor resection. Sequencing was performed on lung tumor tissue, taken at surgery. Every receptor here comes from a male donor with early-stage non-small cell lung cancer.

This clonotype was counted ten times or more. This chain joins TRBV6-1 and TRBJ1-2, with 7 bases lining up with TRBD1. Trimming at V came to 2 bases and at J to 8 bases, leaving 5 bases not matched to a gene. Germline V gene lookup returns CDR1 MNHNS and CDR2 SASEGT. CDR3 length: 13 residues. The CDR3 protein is CASSERGGGGYTF. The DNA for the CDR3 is TGTGCCAGCAGTGAAAGAGGGGGCGGCGGCTACACCTTC.

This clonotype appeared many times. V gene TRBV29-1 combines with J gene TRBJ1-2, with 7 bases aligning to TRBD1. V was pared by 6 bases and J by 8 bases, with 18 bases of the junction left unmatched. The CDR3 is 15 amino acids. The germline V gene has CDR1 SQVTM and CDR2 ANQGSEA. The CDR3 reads CSVGRDSPFLGGYTF. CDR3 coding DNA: TGCAGCGTAGGCCGGGACAGCCCTTTTTTAGGGGGCTACACCTTC.

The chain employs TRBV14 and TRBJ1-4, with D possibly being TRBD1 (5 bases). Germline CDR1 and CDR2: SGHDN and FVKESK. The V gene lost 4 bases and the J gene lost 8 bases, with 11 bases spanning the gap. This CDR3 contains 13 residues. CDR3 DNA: TGTGCCAGCAGCCCATCTCGGGGGGAAAAACTGTTTTTT. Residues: CASSPSRGEKLFF. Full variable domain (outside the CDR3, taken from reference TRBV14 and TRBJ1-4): EAGVTQFPSHSVIEKGQTVTLRCDPISGHDNLYWYRRVMGKEIKFLLHFVKESKQDESGMPNNRFLAERTGGTYSTLKVQPAELEDSGVYFCASSPSRGEKLFFGSGTQLSVL.

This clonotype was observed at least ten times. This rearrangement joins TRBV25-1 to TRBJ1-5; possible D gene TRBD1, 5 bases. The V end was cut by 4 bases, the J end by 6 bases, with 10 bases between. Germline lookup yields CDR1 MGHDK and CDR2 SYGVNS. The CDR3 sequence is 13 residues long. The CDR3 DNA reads TGTGCCAGCAGTGTGGACATCTCTCAGCCCCAGCATTTT. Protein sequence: CASSVDISQPQHF.

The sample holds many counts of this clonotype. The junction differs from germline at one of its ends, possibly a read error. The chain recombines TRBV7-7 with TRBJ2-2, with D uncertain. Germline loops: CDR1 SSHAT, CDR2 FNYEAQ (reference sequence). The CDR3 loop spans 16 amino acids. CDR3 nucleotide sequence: TGTGCTAGCAGGATGTTCGAGATGGTTTACACCGGGGAGCTGTTTTTT. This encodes CASRMFEMVYTGELFF.

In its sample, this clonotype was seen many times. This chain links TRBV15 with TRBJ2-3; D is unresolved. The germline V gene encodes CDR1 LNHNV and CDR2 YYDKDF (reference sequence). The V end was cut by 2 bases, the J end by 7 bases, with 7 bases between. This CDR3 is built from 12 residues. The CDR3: CATSRSSYTQYF. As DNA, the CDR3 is TGTGCCACCAGCAGATCATCCTATACGCAGTATTTT.

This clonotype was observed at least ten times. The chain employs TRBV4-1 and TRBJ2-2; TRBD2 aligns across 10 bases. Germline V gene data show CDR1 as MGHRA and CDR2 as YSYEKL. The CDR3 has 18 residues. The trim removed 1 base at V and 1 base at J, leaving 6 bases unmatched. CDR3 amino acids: CASSQVLAGEQNTGELFF. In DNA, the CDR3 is TGCGCCAGCAGCCAAGTTCTAGCGGGGGAGCAGAACACCGGGGAGCTGTTTTTT.

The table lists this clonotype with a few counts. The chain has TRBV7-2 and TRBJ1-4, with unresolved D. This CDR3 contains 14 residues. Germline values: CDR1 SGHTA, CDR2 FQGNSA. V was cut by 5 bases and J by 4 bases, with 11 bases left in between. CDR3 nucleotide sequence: TGTGCCAGCAGCGCCGGGATGCTTAATGAAAAACTGTTTTTT. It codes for CASSAGMLNEKLFF.

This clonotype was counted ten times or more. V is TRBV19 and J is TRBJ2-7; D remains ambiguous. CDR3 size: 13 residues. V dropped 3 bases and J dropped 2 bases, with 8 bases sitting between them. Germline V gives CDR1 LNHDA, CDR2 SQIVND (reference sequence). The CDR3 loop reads CASSIRMTYEQYF. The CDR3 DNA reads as TGTGCCAGTAGTATCCGGATGACCTACGAGCAGTACTTC. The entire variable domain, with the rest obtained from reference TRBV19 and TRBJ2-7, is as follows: DGGITQSPKYLFRKEGQNVTLSCEQNLNHDAMYWYRQDPGQGLRLIYYSQIVNDFQKGDIAEGYSVSREKKESFPLTVTSAQKNPTAFYLCASSIRMTYEQYFGPGTRLTVT.

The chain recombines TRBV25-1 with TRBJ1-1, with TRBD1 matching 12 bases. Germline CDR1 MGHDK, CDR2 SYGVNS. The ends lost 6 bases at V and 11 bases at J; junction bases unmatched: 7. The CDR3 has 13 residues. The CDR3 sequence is CASRWGQGAAAFF. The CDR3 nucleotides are TGTGCCAGCAGATGGGGACAGGGGGCCGCGGCTTTCTTT.

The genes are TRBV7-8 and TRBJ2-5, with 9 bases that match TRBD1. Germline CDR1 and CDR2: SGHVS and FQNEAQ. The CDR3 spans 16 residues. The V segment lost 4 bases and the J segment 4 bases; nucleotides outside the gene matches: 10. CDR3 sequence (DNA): TGTGCCAGCAGCTACTCAACAGGGGGCCTCGCAGAGACCCAGTACTTC. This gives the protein CASSYSTGGLAETQYF.

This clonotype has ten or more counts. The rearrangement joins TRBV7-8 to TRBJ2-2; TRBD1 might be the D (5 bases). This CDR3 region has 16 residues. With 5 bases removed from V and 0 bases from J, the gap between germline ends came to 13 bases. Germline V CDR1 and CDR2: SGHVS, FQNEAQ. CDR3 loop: CASSLNRFANTGELFF. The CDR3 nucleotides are TGTGCCAGCAGCCTGAACAGGTTCGCGAACACCGGGGAGCTGTTTTTT.

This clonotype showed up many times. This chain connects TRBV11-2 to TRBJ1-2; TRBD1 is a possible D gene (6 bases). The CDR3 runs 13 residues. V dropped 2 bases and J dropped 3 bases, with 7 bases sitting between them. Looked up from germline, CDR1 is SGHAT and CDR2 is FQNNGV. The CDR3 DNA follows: TGTGCCAGCAGCTTATCAGGGGACTATGGCTACACCTTC. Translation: CASSLSGDYGYTF.

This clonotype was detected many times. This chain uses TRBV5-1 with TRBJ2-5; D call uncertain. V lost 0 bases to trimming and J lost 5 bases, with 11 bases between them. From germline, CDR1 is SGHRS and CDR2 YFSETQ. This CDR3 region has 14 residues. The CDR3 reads CASSLEAEAETQYF. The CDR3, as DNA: TGCGCCAGCAGCTTGGAGGCCGAAGCGGAGACCCAGTACTTC.

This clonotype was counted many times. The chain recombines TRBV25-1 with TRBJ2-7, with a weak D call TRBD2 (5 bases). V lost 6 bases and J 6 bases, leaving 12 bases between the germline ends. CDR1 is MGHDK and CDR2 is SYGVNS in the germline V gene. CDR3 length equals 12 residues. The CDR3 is CASRGATGEQYF. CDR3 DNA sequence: TGTGCCAGCAGGGGAGCGACGGGCGAGCAGTACTTC.

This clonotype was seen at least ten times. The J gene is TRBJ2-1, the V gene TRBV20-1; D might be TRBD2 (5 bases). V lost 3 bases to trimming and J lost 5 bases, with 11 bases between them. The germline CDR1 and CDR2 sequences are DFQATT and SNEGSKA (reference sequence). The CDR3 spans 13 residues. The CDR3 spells CSARRAGNNEQFF. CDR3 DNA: TGCAGTGCTAGGAGGGCGGGCAACAATGAGCAGTTCTTC.

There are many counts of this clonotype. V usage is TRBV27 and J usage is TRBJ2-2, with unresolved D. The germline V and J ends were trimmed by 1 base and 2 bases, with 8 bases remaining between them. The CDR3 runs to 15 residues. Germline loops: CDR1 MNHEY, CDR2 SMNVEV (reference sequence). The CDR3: CASSLWSANTGELFF. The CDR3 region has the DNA TGTGCCAGCAGTTTATGGTCGGCAAACACCGGGGAGCTGTTTTTT.

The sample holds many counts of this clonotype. The CDR3 nucleotides read TGTGCCAGCAGCCCACCTCCGGGACAGCGCTCTGGAAACACCATATATTTT. Translating it yields CASSPPPGQRSGNTIYF. The chain recombines TRBV7-2 with TRBJ1-3, with TRBD1 identical over 7 bases. The CDR3 covers 17 residues. CDR1 is SGHTA and CDR2 is FQGNSA in the germline V gene. Trimming cost V 5 bases and J 0 bases; bases outside gene matches: 10.